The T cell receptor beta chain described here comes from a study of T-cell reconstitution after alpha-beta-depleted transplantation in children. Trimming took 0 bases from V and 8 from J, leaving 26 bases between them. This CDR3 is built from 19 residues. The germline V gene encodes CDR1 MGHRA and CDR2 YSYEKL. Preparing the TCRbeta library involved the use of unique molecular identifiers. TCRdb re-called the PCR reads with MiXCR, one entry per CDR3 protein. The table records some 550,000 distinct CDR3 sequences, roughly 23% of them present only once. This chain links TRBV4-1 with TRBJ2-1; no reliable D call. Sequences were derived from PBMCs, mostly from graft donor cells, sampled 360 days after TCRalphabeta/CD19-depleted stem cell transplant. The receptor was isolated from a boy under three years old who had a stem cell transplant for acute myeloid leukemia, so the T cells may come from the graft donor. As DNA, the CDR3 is TGCGCCAGCAGCCAAGAAAATGGTGTCAGCGTCACTCTCGTAGATGAGCAGTTCTTC. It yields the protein CASSQENGVSVTLVDEQFF.